One and the same sample provided the 10 T cell receptor beta chains below, sequenced in a study of blood T cell repertoires in COVID-19. Sequenced by immunoSEQ multiplex PCR; TCRdb stores in-frame clones only, minus some. This table has 250,000 to 350,000 clones, around 83% appearing once. Sequenced sample: peripheral blood. The receptor source for this set is a woman in her fifties or sixties with acute or convalescent COVID-19.

The CDR3 coding sequence is TGTGCCAGCAGTTTTGGGGCAGGGTTCACCTTC. Protein sequence: CASSFGAGFTF. The chain couples TRBV12-3 or TRBV12-4 to TRBJ1-2; a possible D gene is TRBD1 (5 bases). CDR3 length: 11 residues. The ends were cut back, 3 bases at V and 13 bases at J, with 12 bases in the middle.

V gene TRBV19 combines with J gene TRBJ1-1; 9 bases are shared with TRBD1. The CDR3 is 14 residues long. Germline V CDR1 and CDR2: LNHDA, SQIVND (reference sequence). Germline trimming cut 3 bases from V and 11 bases from J; bases unmatched to any gene: 10. Here the CDR3 reads CASSIRGTGRRAFF. The CDR3 DNA reads as TGTGCCAGTAGTATCCGGGGGACAGGGCGACGGGCTTTCTTT.

This chain joins TRBV18 and TRBJ1-2, with D maybe TRBD1 (5 bases). CDR3 length equals 15 residues. From germline, CDR1 is KGHSH and CDR2 LQKENI. Between the trimmed V and J ends, which lost 3 bases and 4 bases, there was a span of 15 bases. The DNA for the CDR3 is TGTGCCAGCTCACCGTCGGCGGGGGGAGGCTATGGCTACACCTTC. Translation: CASSPSAGGGYGYTF. The complete variable domain, with remaining parts taken from reference TRBV18 and TRBJ1-2, reads NAGVMQNPRHLVRRRGQEARLRCSPMKGHSHVYWYRQLPEEGLKFMVYLQKENIIDESGMPKERFSAEFPKEGPSILRIQQVVRGDSAAYFCASSPSAGGGYGYTFGSGTRLTVV.

This chain uses TRBV30 with TRBJ2-7; no clear D. The V gene's germline CDR1 is GTSNPN and CDR2 SVGIG (reference sequence). The CDR3 is made up of 12 amino acids. The ends were cut back, 2 bases at V and 9 bases at J, with 14 bases in the middle. The DNA for the CDR3 is TGTGCCTGGAGTAGAGCCGAGCACCTGCAGTACTTC. This encodes CAWSRAEHLQYF.

The V call is TRBV7-9, the J call TRBJ2-1, with D unclear. CDR1 is SEHNR, CDR2 FQNEAQ, per germline (reference sequence). The CDR3 runs to 15 residues. Trimming pared 3 bases from V and 4 bases from J, leaving 13 bases between. The CDR3 nucleotides read TGTGCCAGCAGCTTGGGCGAACTGATGTACAATGAGCAGTTCTTC. Amino acid sequence: CASSLGELMYNEQFF.

The chain joins TRBV15 to TRBJ2-3, with D tentatively TRBD1 (5 bases). V lost 3 bases and J lost 2, with 15 bases in between. In germline, CDR1 is LNHNV, CDR2 YYDKDF (reference sequence). This CDR3 spans 16 amino acids. The CDR3 sequence: CATSRGLGHLTDTQYF. As DNA, the CDR3 is TGTGCCACCAGCAGGGGCCTCGGACACCTCACAGATACGCAGTATTTT.

The rearrangement uses TRBV6-2 or TRBV6-3 and TRBJ2-3, with 11 bases identical to TRBD2. V gave up 4 bases and J gave up 3 bases; unmatched junction bases: 9. Germline V CDR1 and CDR2: MNHEY, SVGEGT. CDR3 length equals 17 residues. In DNA, the CDR3 is TGTGCCAGCAGTTCTGCTAGGACTAGCGGGTTTACAGATACGCAGTATTTT. This translates into CASSSARTSGFTDTQYF.

The V gene is TRBV3-1 (or the pseudogene TRBV3-2), the J gene TRBJ1-5, with D perhaps TRBD1 (6 bases). Germline values: CDR1 LGHDT, CDR2 YNNKEL (reference sequence). Trimming took 1 base from V and 2 from J, leaving 9 bases between them. The CDR3 runs 15 residues. In DNA, the CDR3 is TGTGCCAGCAGCCAAGGGAGACAGGGCAATCAGCCCCAGCATTTT. This sequence encodes CASSQGRQGNQPQHF.

The genes are TRBV30 and TRBJ1-4; weak D call: TRBD1 (5 bases). Germline V gene sequence: CDR1 GTSNPN, CDR2 SVGIG (reference sequence). This CDR3 region has 15 residues. The V gene lost 2 bases and the J gene lost 8 bases, with 18 bases spanning the gap. The CDR3: CAWSHGAGGGEKLFF. The CDR3 DNA follows: TGTGCCTGGAGTCATGGGGCAGGCGGGGGAGAAAAACTGTTTTTT.

The chain is built from TRBV7-3 and TRBJ1-1; D call uncertain. The CDR3 has 13 residues. Germline CDR1 SGHTA, CDR2 FQGTGA. V was shortened by 2 bases and J by 5 bases, with 9 bases between the two germline ends. The CDR3 here is CASSLGRETEAFF. DNA for the CDR3: TGTGCCAGCAGCTTAGGTCGAGAAACTGAAGCTTTCTTT.